The rows below give T cell receptor beta chains drawn from one sample of a study of shared clonotypes between healthy human individuals. Clones were read by immunoSEQ multiplex PCR, and TCRdb kept only the in-frame ones, dropping some. The table includes over a million clones, 95% to 99% detected once. Sequencing used naive CD4+ T cells sorted from blood. Receptor source: a man aged 25-45 years in good health. Both conserved end residues are trimmed from each CDR3.

J gene,V gene,CDR3 protein
TRBJ2-7,TRBV9,ASSVGSNEQY
TRBJ1-1,TRBV5-1,ASSVGGNTEAF
TRBJ2-7,TRBV11-2,ASGEQY
TRBJ2-2,TRBV4-2,ASSQEIGSLPRSGTGELF
TRBJ2-7,TRBV10-3,AAKNGTENLEQY
TRBJ1-2,TRBV2,ASSEVGADGYT
TRBJ2-7,TRBV29-1,SVQTGTYEQY
TRBJ2-7,TRBV7-2,ASSLLGGDWRPYEQY
TRBJ1-2,TRBV28,ASSSVIDGYT
TRBJ2-2,TRBV11-3,ASSLEGGLADNTGELF
TRBJ1-2,TRBV27,ASSPGPLQGYYGYT
TRBJ2-3,TRBV11-2,ASSPTIAGRADTQY